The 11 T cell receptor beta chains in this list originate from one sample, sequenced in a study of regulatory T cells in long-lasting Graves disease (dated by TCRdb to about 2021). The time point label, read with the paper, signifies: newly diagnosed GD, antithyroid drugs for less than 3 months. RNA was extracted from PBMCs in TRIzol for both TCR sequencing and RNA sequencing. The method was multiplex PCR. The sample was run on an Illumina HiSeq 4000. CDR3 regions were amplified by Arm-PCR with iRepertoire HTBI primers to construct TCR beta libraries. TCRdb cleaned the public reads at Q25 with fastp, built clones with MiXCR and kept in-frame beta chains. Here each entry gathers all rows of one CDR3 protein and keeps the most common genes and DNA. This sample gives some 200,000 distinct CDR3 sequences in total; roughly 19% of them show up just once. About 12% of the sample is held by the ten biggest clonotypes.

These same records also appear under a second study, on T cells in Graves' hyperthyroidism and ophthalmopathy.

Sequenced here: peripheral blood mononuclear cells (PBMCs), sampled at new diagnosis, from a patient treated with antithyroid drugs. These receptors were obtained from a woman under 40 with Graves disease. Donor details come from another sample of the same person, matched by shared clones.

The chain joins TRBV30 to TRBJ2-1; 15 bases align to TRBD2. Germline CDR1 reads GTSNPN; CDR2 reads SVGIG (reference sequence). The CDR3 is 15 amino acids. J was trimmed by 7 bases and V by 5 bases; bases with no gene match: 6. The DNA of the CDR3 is TGTGCCTGGGAGGGGACTAGCGGGAGGACAAATGAGCAGTTCTTC. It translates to CAWEGTSGRTNEQFF.

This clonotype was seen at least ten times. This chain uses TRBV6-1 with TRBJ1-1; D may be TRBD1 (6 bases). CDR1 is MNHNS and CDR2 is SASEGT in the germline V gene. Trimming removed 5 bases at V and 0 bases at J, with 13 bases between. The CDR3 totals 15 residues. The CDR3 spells CASSPGQTLNTEAFF. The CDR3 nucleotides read TGTGCCAGCAGTCCCGGACAGACGTTGAACACTGAAGCTTTCTTT.

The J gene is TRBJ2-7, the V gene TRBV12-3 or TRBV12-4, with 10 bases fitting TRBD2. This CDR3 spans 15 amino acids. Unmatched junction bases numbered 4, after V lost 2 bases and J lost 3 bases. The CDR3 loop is CASSLRLAGVYEQYF. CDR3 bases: TGTGCCAGCAGTTTACGGCTAGCGGGAGTCTACGAGCAGTACTTC.

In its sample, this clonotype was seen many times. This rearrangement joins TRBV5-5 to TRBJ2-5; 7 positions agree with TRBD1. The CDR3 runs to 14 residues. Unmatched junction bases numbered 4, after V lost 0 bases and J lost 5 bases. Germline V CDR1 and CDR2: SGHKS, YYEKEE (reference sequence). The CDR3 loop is CASSLEGAVETQYF. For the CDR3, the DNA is TGTGCCAGCAGCTTGGAGGGGGCGGTCGAGACCCAGTACTTC.

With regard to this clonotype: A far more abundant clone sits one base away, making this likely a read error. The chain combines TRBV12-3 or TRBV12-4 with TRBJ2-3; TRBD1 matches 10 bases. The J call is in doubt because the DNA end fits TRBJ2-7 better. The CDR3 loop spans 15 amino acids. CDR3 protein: CASSLGQGRYNEQYF. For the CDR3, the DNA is TGTGCCAGCAGCCTGGGACAGGGGAGGTACAATGAGCAGTACTTC.

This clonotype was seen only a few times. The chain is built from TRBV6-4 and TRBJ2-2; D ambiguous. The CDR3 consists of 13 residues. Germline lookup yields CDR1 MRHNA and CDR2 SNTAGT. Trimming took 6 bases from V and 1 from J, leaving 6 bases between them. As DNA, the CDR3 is TGTGCCAGCAGCCGACAGAACACCGGGGAGCTGTTTTTT. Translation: CASSRQNTGELFF.

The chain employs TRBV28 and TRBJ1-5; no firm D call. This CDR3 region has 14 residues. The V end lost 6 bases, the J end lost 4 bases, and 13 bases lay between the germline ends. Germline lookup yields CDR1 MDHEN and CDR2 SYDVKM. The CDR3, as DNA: TGTGCCAGCAGGGATTCGGGAGGAAATCAGCCCCAGCATTTT. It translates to CASRDSGGNQPQHF.

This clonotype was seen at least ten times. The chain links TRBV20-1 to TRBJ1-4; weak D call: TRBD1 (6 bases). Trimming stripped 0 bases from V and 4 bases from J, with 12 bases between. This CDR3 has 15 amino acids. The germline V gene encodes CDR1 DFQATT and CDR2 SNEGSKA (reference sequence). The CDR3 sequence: CSARDEDRSNEKLFF. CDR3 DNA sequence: TGCAGTGCTAGAGATGAAGACAGGAGTAATGAAAAACTGTTTTTT.

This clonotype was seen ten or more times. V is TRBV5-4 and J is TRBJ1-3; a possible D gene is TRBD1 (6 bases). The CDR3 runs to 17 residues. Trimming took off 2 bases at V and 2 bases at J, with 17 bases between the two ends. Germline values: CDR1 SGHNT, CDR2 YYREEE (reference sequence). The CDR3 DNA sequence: TGTGCCAGCAGCTTTGCACCAGGGGAAAGAGCTGGAAACACCATATATTTT. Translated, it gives CASSFAPGERAGNTIYF.

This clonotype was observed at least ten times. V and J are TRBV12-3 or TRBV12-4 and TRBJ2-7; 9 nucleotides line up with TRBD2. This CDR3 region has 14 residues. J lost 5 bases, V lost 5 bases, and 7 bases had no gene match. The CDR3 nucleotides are TGTGCCAGCAGTCCGGCGGGAGGGTTCGACGAGCAGTACTTC. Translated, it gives CASSPAGGFDEQYF.

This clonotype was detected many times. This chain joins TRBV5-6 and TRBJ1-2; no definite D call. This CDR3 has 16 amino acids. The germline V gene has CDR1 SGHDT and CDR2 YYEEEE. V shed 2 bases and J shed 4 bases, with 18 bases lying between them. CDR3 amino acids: CASSFERRNPSYGYTF. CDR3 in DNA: TGTGCCAGCAGCTTCGAACGCAGGAACCCAAGCTATGGCTACACCTTC.